This note documents a single TCR beta chain sequence. Its antigen is unknown. A junction end diverges from the germline sequence, so it may reflect a read error. The CDR3 runs to 11 residues. Germline V lookup: CDR1 SGHTA, CDR2 FQGTGA. Repertoires were generated with immunoSEQ multiplex PCR, while TCRdb's copy carries only in-frame clones and drops some. The data hold about 72,000 clones, with 80% to 90% observed a single time. This entry is derived from a study of PD-L1 blockade in urothelial cancer. General observations from the study: It was durable-benefit patients whose tumor-associated blood clones expanded more at 3 weeks.

Patients suffered from locally advanced or metastatic urothelial carcinoma. The receptor was isolated from a man aged 65-85 years with urothelial cancer. The chain is built from TRBV7-3 and TRBJ2-3, with 8 bases matching TRBD2. Material: PBMCs, obtained around atezolizumab (anti-PD-L1) treatment. The CDR3 sequence: CASTTSGTFFW. CDR3 DNA: TGTGCCAGTACCACTAGCGGCACATTCTTTTGG.